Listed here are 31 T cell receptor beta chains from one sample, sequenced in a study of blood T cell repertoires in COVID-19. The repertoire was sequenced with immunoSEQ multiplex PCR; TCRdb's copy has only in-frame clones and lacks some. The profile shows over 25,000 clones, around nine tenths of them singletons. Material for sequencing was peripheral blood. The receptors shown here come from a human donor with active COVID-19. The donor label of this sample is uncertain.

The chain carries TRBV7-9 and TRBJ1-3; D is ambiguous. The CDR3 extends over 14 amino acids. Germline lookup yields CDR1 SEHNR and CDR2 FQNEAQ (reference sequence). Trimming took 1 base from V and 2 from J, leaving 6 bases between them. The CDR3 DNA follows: TGTGCCAGCAGCTTAGGACATGCTGGAAACACCATATATTTT. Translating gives CASSLGHAGNTIYF.

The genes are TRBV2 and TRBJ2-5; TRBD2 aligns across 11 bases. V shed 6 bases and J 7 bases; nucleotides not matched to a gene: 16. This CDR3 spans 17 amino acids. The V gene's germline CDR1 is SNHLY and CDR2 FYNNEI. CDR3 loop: CASSPWGTSGGFGTQYF. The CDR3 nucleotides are TGTGCCAGCAGCCCCTGGGGGACTAGCGGTGGTTTCGGGACCCAGTACTTC.

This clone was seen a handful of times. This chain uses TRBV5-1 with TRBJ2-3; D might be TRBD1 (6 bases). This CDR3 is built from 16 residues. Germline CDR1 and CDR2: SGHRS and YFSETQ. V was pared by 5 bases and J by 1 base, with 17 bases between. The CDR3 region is CASRPLHRARTDTQYF. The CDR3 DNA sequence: TGCGCCAGCAGACCATTACACAGGGCGCGCACAGATACGCAGTATTTT.

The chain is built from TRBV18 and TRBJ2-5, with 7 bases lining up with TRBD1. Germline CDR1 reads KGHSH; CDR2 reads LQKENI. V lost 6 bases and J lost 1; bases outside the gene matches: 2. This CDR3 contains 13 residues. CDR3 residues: CASSGTAQETQYF. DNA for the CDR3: TGTGCCAGCTCGGGGACAGCCCAAGAGACCCAGTACTTC.

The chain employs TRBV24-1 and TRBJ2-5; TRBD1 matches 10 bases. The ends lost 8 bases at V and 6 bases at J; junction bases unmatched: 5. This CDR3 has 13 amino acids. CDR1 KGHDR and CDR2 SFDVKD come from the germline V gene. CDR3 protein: CATTGTGDKTQYF. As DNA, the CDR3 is TGTGCCACCACGGGGACAGGGGATAAGACCCAGTACTTC.

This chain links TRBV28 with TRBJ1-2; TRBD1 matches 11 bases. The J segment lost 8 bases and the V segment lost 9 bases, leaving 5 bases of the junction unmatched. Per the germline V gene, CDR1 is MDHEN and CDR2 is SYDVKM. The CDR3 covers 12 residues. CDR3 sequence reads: CASGQGAQGYTF. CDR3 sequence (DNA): TGTGCCAGTGGACAGGGGGCGCAGGGCTACACCTTC.

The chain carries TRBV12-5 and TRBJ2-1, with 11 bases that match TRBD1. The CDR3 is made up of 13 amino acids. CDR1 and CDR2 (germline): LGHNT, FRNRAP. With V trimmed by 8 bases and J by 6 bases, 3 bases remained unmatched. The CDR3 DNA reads TGTGCTAGTACGGGGACAGGGGGCAATGAGCAGTTCTTC. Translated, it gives CASTGTGGNEQFF.

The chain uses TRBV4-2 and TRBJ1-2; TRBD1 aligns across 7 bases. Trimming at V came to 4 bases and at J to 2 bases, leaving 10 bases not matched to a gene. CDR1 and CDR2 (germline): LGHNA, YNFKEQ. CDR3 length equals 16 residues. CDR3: CASSPDGTATNYGYTF. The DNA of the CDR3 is TGTGCCAGCAGCCCAGACGGGACAGCTACAAACTATGGCTACACCTTC.

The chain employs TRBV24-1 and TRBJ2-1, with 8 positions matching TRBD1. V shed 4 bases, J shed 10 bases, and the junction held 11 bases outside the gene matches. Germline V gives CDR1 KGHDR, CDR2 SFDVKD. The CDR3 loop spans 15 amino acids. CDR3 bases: TGTGCCACCAGTGACCGGACAGGGCAACTAGGGGAGCAGTTCTTC. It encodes CATSDRTGQLGEQFF.

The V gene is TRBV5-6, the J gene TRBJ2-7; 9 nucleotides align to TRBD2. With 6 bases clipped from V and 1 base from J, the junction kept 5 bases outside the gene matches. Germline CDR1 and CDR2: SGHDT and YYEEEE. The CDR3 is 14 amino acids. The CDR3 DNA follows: TGTGCCAGCAACTTAGCGGGGGCTTCCTACGAGCAGTACTTC. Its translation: CASNLAGASYEQYF.

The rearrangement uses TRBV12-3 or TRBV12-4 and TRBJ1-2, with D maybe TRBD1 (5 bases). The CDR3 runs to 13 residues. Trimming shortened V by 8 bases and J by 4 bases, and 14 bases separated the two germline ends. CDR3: CASSDRTPYGYTF. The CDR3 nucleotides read TGTGCCAGCTCTGATAGGACACCCTATGGCTACACCTTC.

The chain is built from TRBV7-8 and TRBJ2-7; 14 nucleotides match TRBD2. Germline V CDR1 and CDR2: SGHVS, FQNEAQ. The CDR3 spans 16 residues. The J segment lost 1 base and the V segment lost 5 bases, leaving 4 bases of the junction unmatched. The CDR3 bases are TGTGCCAGCAGCCTGGGACTAGCGGGGGTATCCTACGAGCAGTACTTC. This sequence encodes CASSLGLAGVSYEQYF.

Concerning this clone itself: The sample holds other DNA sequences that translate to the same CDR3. DNA of the CDR3: TGTGCCAGCAGCTTATCACTAGCGGGGGGGCGCGGTACAGATACGCAGTATTTT. It codes for CASSLSLAGGRGTDTQYF. This rearrangement joins TRBV7-2 to TRBJ2-3, with 13 bases identical to TRBD2. In germline, CDR1 is SGHTA, CDR2 FQGNSA. V gave up 2 bases and J gave up 3 bases; unmatched junction bases: 8. The CDR3 consists of 18 residues. The entire variable domain, with the rest obtained from reference TRBV7-2 and TRBJ2-3, is as follows: GAGVSQSPSNKVTEKGKDVELRCDPISGHTALYWYRQSLGQGLEFLIYFQGNSAPDKSGLPSDRFSAERTGGSVSTLTIQRTQQEDSAVYLCASSLSLAGGRGTDTQYFGPGTRLTVL.

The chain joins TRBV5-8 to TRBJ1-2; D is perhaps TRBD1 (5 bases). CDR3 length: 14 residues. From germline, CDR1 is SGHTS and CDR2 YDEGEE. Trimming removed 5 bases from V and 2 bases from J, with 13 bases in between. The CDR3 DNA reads TGTGCCAGCAGTAGAGGGGCGGGAAACTATGGCTACACCTTC. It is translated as CASSRGAGNYGYTF.

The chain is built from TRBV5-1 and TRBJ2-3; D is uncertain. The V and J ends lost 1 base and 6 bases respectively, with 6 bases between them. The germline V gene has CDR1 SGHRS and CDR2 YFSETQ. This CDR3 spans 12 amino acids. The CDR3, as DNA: TGCGCCAGCAGCTTGCAACAGGATACGCAGTATTTT. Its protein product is CASSLQQDTQYF. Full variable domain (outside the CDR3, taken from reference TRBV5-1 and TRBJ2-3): KAGVTQTPRYLIKTRGQQVTLSCSPISGHRSVSWYQQTPGQGLQFLFEYFSETQRNKGNFPGRFSGRQFSNSRSEMNVSTLELGDSALYLCASSLQQDTQYFGPGTRLTVL.

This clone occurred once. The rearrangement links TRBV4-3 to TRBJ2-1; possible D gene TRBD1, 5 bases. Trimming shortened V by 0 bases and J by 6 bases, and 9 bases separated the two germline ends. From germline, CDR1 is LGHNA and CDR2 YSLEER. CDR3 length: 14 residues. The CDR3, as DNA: TGCGCCAGCAGCCAAGAGCAGGGCCGCAATGAGCAGTTCTTC. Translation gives CASSQEQGRNEQFF.

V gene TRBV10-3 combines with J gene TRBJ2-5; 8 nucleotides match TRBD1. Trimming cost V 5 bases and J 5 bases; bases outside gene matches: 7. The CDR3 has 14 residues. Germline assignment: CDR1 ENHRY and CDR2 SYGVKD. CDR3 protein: CAISRQGSDETQYF. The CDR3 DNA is TGTGCCATCAGTCGACAGGGGTCGGACGAGACCCAGTACTTC.

The CDR3 region is CSGGLRTQETQYF. Written as DNA, the CDR3 is TGCAGCGGCGGACTGCGTACTCAAGAGACCCAGTACTTC. This chain links TRBV29-1 with TRBJ2-5; maybe TRBD2 (5 bases). V was pared by 7 bases and J by 2 bases, with 14 bases between. The CDR3 runs 13 residues. Germline lookup yields CDR1 SQVTM and CDR2 ANQGSEA.

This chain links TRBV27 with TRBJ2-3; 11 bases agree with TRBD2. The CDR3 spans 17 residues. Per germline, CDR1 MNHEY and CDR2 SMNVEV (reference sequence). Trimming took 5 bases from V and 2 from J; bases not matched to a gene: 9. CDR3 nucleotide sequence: TGTGCCAGCAGTCTCTCTAGCGGGGGGAAGTTCACAGATACGCAGTATTTT. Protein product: CASSLSSGGKFTDTQYF.

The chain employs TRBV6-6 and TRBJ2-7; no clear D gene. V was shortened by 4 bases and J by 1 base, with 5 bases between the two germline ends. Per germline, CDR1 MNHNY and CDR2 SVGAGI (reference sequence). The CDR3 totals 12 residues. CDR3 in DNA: TGTGCCAGCAGTTCCCAATCCTACGAGCAGTACTTC. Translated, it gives CASSSQSYEQYF.

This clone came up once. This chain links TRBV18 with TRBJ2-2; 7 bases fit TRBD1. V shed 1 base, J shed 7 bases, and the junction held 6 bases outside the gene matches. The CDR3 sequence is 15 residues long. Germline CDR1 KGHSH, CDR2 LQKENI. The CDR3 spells CASSPRTGEGGELFF. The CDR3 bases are TGTGCCAGCTCACCACGAACAGGGGAAGGCGGGGAGCTGTTTTTT.

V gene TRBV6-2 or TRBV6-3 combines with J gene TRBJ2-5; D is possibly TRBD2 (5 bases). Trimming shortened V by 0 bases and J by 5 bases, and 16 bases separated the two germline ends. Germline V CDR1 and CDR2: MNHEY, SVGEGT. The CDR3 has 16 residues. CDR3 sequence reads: CASSYSIRTGTETQYF. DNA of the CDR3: TGTGCCAGCAGTTACTCGATTAGGACGGGAACGGAGACCCAGTACTTC.

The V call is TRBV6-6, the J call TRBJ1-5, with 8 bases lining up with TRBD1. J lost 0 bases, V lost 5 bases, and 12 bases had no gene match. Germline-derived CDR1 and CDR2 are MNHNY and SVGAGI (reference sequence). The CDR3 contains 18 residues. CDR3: CASSRPRGQVISNQPQHF. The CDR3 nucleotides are TGTGCCAGCAGTCGTCCACGGGGACAGGTAATTAGCAATCAGCCCCAGCATTTT.

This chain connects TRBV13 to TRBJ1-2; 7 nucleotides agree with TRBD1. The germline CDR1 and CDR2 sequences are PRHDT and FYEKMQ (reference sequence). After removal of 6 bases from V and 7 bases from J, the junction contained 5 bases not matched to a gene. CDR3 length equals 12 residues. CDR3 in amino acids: CASRQAGGGYTF. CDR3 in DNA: TGTGCCAGCAGGCAAGCAGGGGGTGGCTACACCTTC.

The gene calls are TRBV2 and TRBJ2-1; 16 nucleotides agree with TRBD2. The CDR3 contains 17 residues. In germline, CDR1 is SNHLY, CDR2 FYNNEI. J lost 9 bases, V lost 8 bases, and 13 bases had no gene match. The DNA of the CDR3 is TGTGCCAGCGTTAAACGCGGGACTAGCGGGGGGGCCACTGAGCAGTTCTTC. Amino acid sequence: CASVKRGTSGGATEQFF.

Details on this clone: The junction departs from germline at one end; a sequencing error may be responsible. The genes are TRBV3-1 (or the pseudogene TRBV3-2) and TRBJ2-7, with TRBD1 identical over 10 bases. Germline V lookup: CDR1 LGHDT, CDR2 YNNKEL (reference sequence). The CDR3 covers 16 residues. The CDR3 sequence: CLPWGTGTGDSYEQYF. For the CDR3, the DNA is TGCCTCCCCTGGGGAACCGGGACAGGGGACTCCTACGAGCAGTACTTC.

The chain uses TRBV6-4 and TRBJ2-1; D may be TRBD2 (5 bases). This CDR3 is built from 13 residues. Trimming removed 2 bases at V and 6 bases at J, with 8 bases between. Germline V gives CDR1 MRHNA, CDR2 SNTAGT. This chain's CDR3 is CASSDDYTNEQFF. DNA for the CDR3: TGTGCCAGCAGTGACGACTACACCAATGAGCAGTTCTTC.

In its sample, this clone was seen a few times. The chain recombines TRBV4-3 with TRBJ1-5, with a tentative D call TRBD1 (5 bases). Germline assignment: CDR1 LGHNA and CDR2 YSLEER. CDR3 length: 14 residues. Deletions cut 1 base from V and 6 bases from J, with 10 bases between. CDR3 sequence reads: CASSQGGTGQPQHF. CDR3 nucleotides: TGCGCCAGCAGCCAAGGGGGCACAGGTCAGCCCCAGCATTTT.

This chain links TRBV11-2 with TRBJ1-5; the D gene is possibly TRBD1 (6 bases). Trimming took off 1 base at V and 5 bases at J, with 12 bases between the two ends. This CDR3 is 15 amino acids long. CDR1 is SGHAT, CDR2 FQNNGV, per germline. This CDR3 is CASSLGGGGHQPQHF. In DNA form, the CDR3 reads TGTGCCAGCAGCTTAGGGGGAGGGGGGCATCAGCCCCAGCATTTT.

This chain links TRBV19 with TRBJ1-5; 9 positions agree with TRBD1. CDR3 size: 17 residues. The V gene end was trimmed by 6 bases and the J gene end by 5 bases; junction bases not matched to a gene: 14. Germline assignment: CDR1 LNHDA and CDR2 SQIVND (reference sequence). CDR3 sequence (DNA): TGTGCCAGTAGCCTCGATCCCGGGACAGGGCTTTATCAGCCCCAGCATTTT. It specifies CASSLDPGTGLYQPQHF.

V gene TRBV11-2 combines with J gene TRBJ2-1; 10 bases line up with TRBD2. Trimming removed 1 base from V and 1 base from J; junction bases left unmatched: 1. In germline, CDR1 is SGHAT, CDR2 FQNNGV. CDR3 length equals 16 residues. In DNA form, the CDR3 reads TGTGCCAGCAGCTTAGCGACTAGCGGGTCCTACAATGAGCAGTTCTTC. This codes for CASSLATSGSYNEQFF.